These 17 T cell receptor beta chains were sequenced from one sample in a study of T cell clonality in common variable immunodeficiency. Sequenced by immunoSEQ multiplex PCR; TCRdb stores in-frame clones only, minus some. The sample yields about 37,000 clones, without any singletons. Material: peripheral blood mononuclear cells. These receptors all stem from a person between 18 and 75 years old in good health.

This clone was picked up many times. Coverage ceases 3 residues before the CDR3 finishes, and the germline J gene fills in the end. The chain uses TRBV7-9 and TRBJ1-5; D possibly corresponds to TRBD1 (6 bases). Per the germline V gene, CDR1 is SEHNR and CDR2 is FQNEAQ (reference sequence). Trimming took off 6 bases at V and 6 bases at J, with 15 bases between the two ends. This CDR3 has 14 amino acids. The covered CDR3 bases are TGTGCCAGCAGAGGTCGGGGGGCCGGTCAGCCC. Translating gives CASRGRGAGQP. The complete CDR3 sequence is CASRGRGAGQPQHF.

This clone was recorded at least ten times. The read terminates 3 residues before the CDR3 end, so the remaining end is supplied by the germline J gene. This rearrangement joins TRBV2 to TRBJ1-1; a weak D match, TRBD1 (6 bases). The CDR3 sequence is 12 residues long. Germline assignment: CDR1 SNHLY and CDR2 FYNNEI. V was clipped by 7 bases and J by 4 bases, with 10 bases between them. CDR3 DNA, as far as it was read: TGTGCCAGCAAGGGGGATGGCACTGAA. Translation gives CASKGDGTE. The full-length CDR3 reads as CASKGDGTEAFF. Together with reference TRBV2 and TRBJ1-1, the CDR3 gives the full variable domain: EPEVTQTPSHQVTQMGQEVILRCVPISNHLYFYWYRQILGQKVEFLVSFYNNEISEKSEIFDDQFSVERPDGSNFTLKIRSTKLEDSAMYFCASKGDGTEAFFGQGTRLTVV.

This clone was seen ten or more times. Read data end 3 residues before the CDR3 end; the end is taken from the germline J gene. This rearrangement joins TRBV20-1 to TRBJ2-5; D is unresolved. Trimming removed 5 bases from V and 2 bases from J, with 15 bases in between. The CDR3 loop spans 14 amino acids. Germline lookup yields CDR1 DFQATT and CDR2 SNEGSKA (reference sequence). CDR3 sequence reads: CSAPPVAGQETQYF. The sequenced CDR3 bases are TGCAGTGCTCCCCCCGTGGCAGGTCAAGAGACC.

This clone was picked up many times. Read sequence stops 3 residues before the CDR3 end, and the germline J gene provides the missing end. This chain connects TRBV5-1 to TRBJ2-5; 10 nucleotides match TRBD2. Looked up from germline, CDR1 is SGHRS and CDR2 is YFSETQ. The length of the CDR3 is 14 residues. Trimming removed 8 bases from V and 2 bases from J; junction bases left unmatched: 6. CDR3 in amino acids: CASQRLAGQETQYF. The sequenced CDR3 bases are TGCGCCAGTCAACGACTAGCGGGTCAAGAGACC. Variable domain in full (rest from reference TRBV5-1 and TRBJ2-5): KAGVTQTPRYLIKTRGQQVTLSCSPISGHRSVSWYQQTPGQGLQFLFEYFSETQRNKGNFPGRFSGRQFSNSRSEMNVSTLELGDSALYLCASQRLAGQETQYFGPGTRLLVL.

This clone was counted ten times or more. Partial CDR3 DNA: TGTGCCAGCAGCGGGCGACAGGGGAGAAACACTGAA. Protein product: CASSGRQGRNTE. Given in full, the CDR3 is CASSGRQGRNTEAFF. The rearrangement joins TRBV7-2 to TRBJ1-1; 8 bases are a match to TRBD1. The read ends 3 residues shy of where the CDR3 ends; the end is completed using the germline J gene. The V segment lost 5 bases and the J segment 2 bases; nucleotides outside the gene matches: 7. Germline loops: CDR1 SGHTA, CDR2 FQGNSA. The CDR3 length is 15 residues.

This clone was detected ten times or more. The read comes to an end 3 residues before the CDR3 does, leaving the germline J gene to fill in the end. The J gene is TRBJ2-7, the V gene TRBV12-3 or TRBV12-4, with 11 nucleotides matching TRBD2. The CDR3 runs to 15 residues. Trimming cost V 5 bases and J 2 bases; bases outside gene matches: 5. The CDR3 protein is CASSMTSGATYEQYF. The CDR3 DNA, read in part, is TGTGCCAGCAGTATGACTAGCGGGGCAACCTACGAG.

This clone was seen repeatedly, ten times or more. Read data end 3 residues before the CDR3 end; the end is taken from the germline J gene. The genes are TRBV20-1 and TRBJ2-5, with D possibly TRBD1 on 6 matching bases. Trimming shortened V by 4 bases and J by 5 bases, and 14 bases separated the two germline ends. The CDR3 has 13 residues. Germline-derived CDR1 and CDR2 are DFQATT and SNEGSKA (reference sequence). The CDR3 loop reads CSAITGLRETQYF. The sequenced CDR3 bases are TGCAGTGCTATAACAGGGTTGAGGGAGACC.

The sample holds many counts of this clone. Sequencing ends 3 residues short of the CDR3 end; the germline J gene provides the rest. This chain links TRBV20-1 with TRBJ2-7; 7 bases align to TRBD2. The CDR3 sequence is 15 residues long. Germline CDR1 and CDR2: DFQATT and SNEGSKA (reference sequence). J was trimmed by 2 bases and V by 5 bases; bases with no gene match: 12. CDR3 region: CSASPGGEGPYEQYF. CDR3 bases read: TGCAGTGCTTCCCCGGGCGGGGAGGGACCCTACGAG.

This clone was observed many times. Sequencing ends 3 residues short of the CDR3 end; the germline J gene provides the rest. The chain combines TRBV30 with TRBJ1-2, with D maybe TRBD1 (6 bases). In germline, CDR1 is GTSNPN, CDR2 SVGIG (reference sequence). CDR3 size: 14 residues. With 1 base removed from V and 4 bases from J, the gap between germline ends came to 13 bases. CDR3 bases read: TGTGCCTGGAGTGAAGGGGGATTCGGCTATGGC. Translating it yields CAWSEGGFGYG. The entire CDR3 reads CAWSEGGFGYGYTF. Drawing the rest from reference TRBV30 and TRBJ1-2, the complete variable domain is SQTIHQWPATLVQPVGSPLSLECTVEGTSNPNLYWYRQAAGRGLQLLFYSVGIGQISSEVPQNLSASRPQDRQFILSSKKLLLSDSGFYLCAWSEGGFGYGYTFGSGTRLTVV.

This clone was detected many times. The read finishes 3 residues shy of the CDR3 end, and the germline J gene is used to complete it. The rearrangement uses TRBV10-3 and TRBJ1-3; D perhaps matches TRBD1 (5 bases). The germline CDR1 and CDR2 sequences are ENHRY and SYGVKD. The CDR3 extends over 14 amino acids. Trimming left V 6 bases short and J 0 bases short, with 9 bases between. The covered CDR3 bases are TGTGCCATCAGGGGGGGACGCTCTGGAAACACC. As protein: CAIRGGRSGNT. The CDR3, in full, reads CAIRGGRSGNTIYF.

This clone was detected many times. The read gets to within 3 residues of the CDR3 end, and the germline J gene fills in the rest. This chain joins TRBV20-1 and TRBJ2-7, with TRBD1 matching 9 bases. Germline assignment: CDR1 DFQATT and CDR2 SNEGSKA (reference sequence). The ends lost 4 bases at V and 5 bases at J; junction bases unmatched: 6. This CDR3 is 13 amino acids long. The CDR3 region is CSAKGQGKDEQYF. Incomplete CDR3 DNA: TGCAGTGCTAAGGGACAGGGTAAAGACGAG.

This clone appeared many times. The read ends 3 residues shy of where the CDR3 ends; the end is completed using the germline J gene. The chain joins TRBV20-1 to TRBJ2-1; 10 positions agree with TRBD1. Germline CDR1 reads DFQATT; CDR2 reads SNEGSKA (reference sequence). The CDR3 consists of 16 residues. The V segment lost 1 base and the J segment 2 bases; nucleotides outside the gene matches: 5. CDR3 loop: CSARASGTGAYNEQFF. The DNA read from the CDR3 is TGCAGTGCTAGAGCCTCCGGGACAGGGGCCTACAATGAG.

This clone was picked up many times. The CDR3 goes on 3 residues after the read ends, and that part is filled in from the germline J gene. V is TRBV5-4 and J is TRBJ1-1, with D possibly being TRBD1 (5 bases). The CDR3 covers 14 residues. Germline-derived CDR1 and CDR2 are SGHNT and YYREEE (reference sequence). With 0 bases removed from V and 0 bases from J, the gap between germline ends came to 6 bases. This CDR3 reads CASSLDRLNTEAFF. The covered CDR3 bases are TGTGCCAGCAGCTTGGACAGGCTGAACACTGAA. The complete variable domain, with remaining parts taken from reference TRBV5-4 and TRBJ1-1, reads ETGVTQSPTHLIKTRGQQVTLRCSSQSGHNTVSWYQQALGQGPQFIFQYYREEENGRGNFPPRFSGLQFPNYSSELNVNALELDDSALYLCASSLDRLNTEAFFGQGTRLTVV.

This clone was found many times. The DNA ends 3 residues before the CDR3 does, and the rest of the CDR3 is filled in from the germline J gene. The chain links TRBV28 to TRBJ2-7, with a possible D match to TRBD1 (6 bases). V shed 7 bases and J shed 1 base, with 20 bases lying between them. Germline V gene lookup returns CDR1 MDHEN and CDR2 SYDVKM. This CDR3 comprises 16 residues. CDR3 DNA, as far as it was read: TGTGCCAGCACTCCTATCCCGGGCAGGGGATCCTACGAG. Its protein is CASTPIPGRGSYE. The complete CDR3 sequence is CASTPIPGRGSYEQYF.

Many counts were recorded for this clone. The CDR3 end lies 3 residues beyond the end of the read and is filled in from the germline J gene. This chain connects TRBV5-1 to TRBJ2-1, with D perhaps given as TRBD1 or TRBD2 (7 bases each). Germline V CDR1 and CDR2: SGHRS, YFSETQ. This CDR3 is 15 amino acids long. The V end was cut by 7 bases, the J end by 4 bases, with 18 bases between. The CDR3 DNA, read in part, is TGCGCCAGCGCCCAGGGGGGAGGGCGTTACAATGAG. This gives the protein CASAQGGGRYNE. The full CDR3 sequence reads CASAQGGGRYNEQFF.

Comment on this clone: The junction departs from germline at one end; a sequencing error may be responsible. The CDR3 goes on 3 residues after the read ends, and that part is filled in from the germline J gene. The chain recombines TRBV5-4 with TRBJ2-7; D is possibly TRBD2 (6 bases). This CDR3 has 14 residues. Per the germline V gene, CDR1 is SGHNT and CDR2 is YYREEE (reference sequence). This chain's CDR3 is CACSLEGISYEQYF. The part of the CDR3 DNA that was read is TGTGCCTGCAGCTTGGAGGGGATCTCCTACGAG. Full variable domain (rest looked up from reference TRBV5-4 and TRBJ2-7): ETGVTQSPTHLIKTRGQQVTLRCSSQSGHNTVSWYQQALGQGPQFIFQYYREEENGRGNFPPRFSGLQFPNYSSELNVNALELDDSALYLCACSLEGISYEQYFGPGTRLTVT.

This clone was seen repeatedly, ten times or more. The read falls 3 residues short of the CDR3 end, and the missing part is taken from the germline J gene. J is TRBJ2-2 and V is TRBV5-1, with TRBD2 matching over 9 bases. The junction had 6 bases not matched to a gene; V was cut back by 0 bases and J by 6 bases. There are 16 residues in the CDR3. Per germline, CDR1 SGHRS and CDR2 YFSETQ. CDR3 bases read: TGCGCCAGCAGCTTGGGCGGGACTAGCCAACCCGGGGAG. The encoded protein is CASSLGGTSQPGE. The full CDR3 is CASSLGGTSQPGELFF.